The rows below give T cell receptor beta chains drawn from one sample of a study of T cell responses to AZD1222 COVID-19 vaccine. The table came from immunoSEQ multiplex PCR; TCRdb's copy has only in-frame clones and leaves some out. The profile shows 85,000 or so clones, 85% to 90% of them singletons. The source material was peripheral blood, sampled on day 0 of AZD1222 vaccination. These receptors all stem from an adult in good health. Each CDR3 is given without its conserved first and last residue. Each record gives: V gene, D gene, clone size, CDR3 protein. D genes are given only for firm matches. Clone size is shown for a subset of rows, as once, few, many or a class of expanded clone.

v_call: TRBV19
d_call: -
clone_size: -
cdr3_aa: ASSDQGGPETQY

v_call: TRBV5-6
d_call: -
clone_size: -
cdr3_aa: ASSLSGVSWSQH

v_call: TRBV15
d_call: TRBD1
clone_size: -
cdr3_aa: ATTRDRGETQY

v_call: TRBV7-8
d_call: TRBD1
clone_size: -
cdr3_aa: ASSQGTGRYGYT

v_call: TRBV24-1
d_call: TRBD2
clone_size: -
cdr3_aa: ATSELAGGSGDTQY

v_call: TRBV6-5
d_call: -
clone_size: -
cdr3_aa: ASRSQGSSGNTIY

v_call: TRBV7-9
d_call: -
clone_size: -
cdr3_aa: ASSLVNQPQH

v_call: TRBV18
d_call: TRBD1
clone_size: -
cdr3_aa: ASSRGGAETEAF

v_call: TRBV28
d_call: -
clone_size: -
cdr3_aa: ASSLRSGALGPQH

v_call: TRBV5-1
d_call: -
clone_size: few
cdr3_aa: ASSPAGTSMNTEAF

v_call: TRBV6-5
d_call: TRBD1
clone_size: -
cdr3_aa: ASSYEMTGAGYT

v_call: TRBV27
d_call: -
clone_size: -
cdr3_aa: ASTNRGNTEAF

v_call: TRBV24-1
d_call: -
clone_size: -
cdr3_aa: ATSDHRVVGELF

v_call: TRBV12-2
d_call: -
clone_size: -
cdr3_aa: ASRLALLPAGCDEQF

v_call: TRBV20-1
d_call: -
clone_size: -
cdr3_aa: SATPSYEQY

v_call: TRBV6-5
d_call: TRBD2
clone_size: -
cdr3_aa: ASSWGLAGGEQF

v_call: TRBV27
d_call: -
clone_size: -
cdr3_aa: ASSLTRGGVNTEAF

v_call: TRBV19
d_call: TRBD1
clone_size: -
cdr3_aa: ASRPDRGYEKLF

v_call: TRBV3-1/TRBV3-2
d_call: -
clone_size: -
cdr3_aa: ASSPGDTEAF

v_call: TRBV19
d_call: -
clone_size: once
cdr3_aa: ASSLDRDNQPQH

v_call: TRBV25-1
d_call: -
clone_size: -
cdr3_aa: ASSDSQRTEGNTIY

v_call: TRBV4-3
d_call: TRBD2
clone_size: -
cdr3_aa: ASSQVAGRITDTQY

v_call: TRBV7-3
d_call: -
clone_size: -
cdr3_aa: ASSLGSLTDTQY